These 25 T cell receptor beta chains came from one sample sequenced in a study of shared clonotypes between healthy human individuals. The repertoire was sequenced with immunoSEQ multiplex PCR; TCRdb's copy has only in-frame clones and lacks some. This table holds roughly 650,000 clones, approximately 96% found once. Terminally differentiated effector memory CD45RA+ cells were excluded from the naive CD8 cells, which were CD45RO-negative and positively selected for CCR7. Input material: naive CD8+ T cells sorted from blood. The receptors stem from a woman in her 30s in good health.

V is TRBV19 and J is TRBJ2-3; D is undetermined. V was trimmed by 6 bases and J by 2 bases, leaving 9 bases between them. CDR1 and CDR2 (germline): LNHDA, SQIVND (reference sequence). The CDR3 has 13 residues. The CDR3 is CASSQRTTDTQYF. For the CDR3, the DNA is TGTGCCAGTAGCCAAAGAACCACAGATACGCAGTATTTT.

The chain combines TRBV5-1 with TRBJ2-6; D is perhaps TRBD1 or TRBD2 (5 bases each). Germline CDR1 and CDR2: SGHRS and YFSETQ. The CDR3 sequence is 17 residues long. Trimming removed 1 base at V and 0 bases at J, with 11 bases between. CDR3 sequence (DNA): TGCGCCAGCAGCTTGCAGGGACCCTTCTCTGGGGCCAACGTCCTGACTTTC. The encoded protein is CASSLQGPFSGANVLTF.

This chain's CDR3 is CASSLGRGQPQHF. CDR3 DNA sequence: TGTGCCAGCAGCTTGGGCAGGGGACAGCCCCAGCATTTT. The chain links TRBV5-4 to TRBJ1-5; a possible D gene is TRBD1 (6 bases). V was cut by 0 bases and J by 7 bases, with 8 bases left in between. CDR3 length: 13 amino acids. Looked up from germline, CDR1 is SGHNT and CDR2 is YYREEE (reference sequence).

The rearrangement links TRBV27 to TRBJ2-1; 12 bases match TRBD1. Looked up from germline, CDR1 is MNHEY and CDR2 is SMNVEV (reference sequence). The CDR3 extends over 15 amino acids. J was trimmed by 5 bases and V by 7 bases; bases with no gene match: 6. CDR3 nucleotide sequence: TGTGCCAGCACTCCGGGACAGGGGGCGCACAATGAGCAGTTCTTC. Translation gives CASTPGQGAHNEQFF.

The chain links TRBV18 to TRBJ2-7; 13 bases align to TRBD2. There are 17 residues in the CDR3. The germline V gene has CDR1 KGHSH and CDR2 LQKENI. Losses at the gene ends were 3 bases for V and 0 bases for J; bases not matched to a gene: 5. Here the CDR3 DNA reads TGTGCCAGCTCACCGGGACTAGCGGGGCAGAGCTCCTACGAGCAGTACTTC. It codes for CASSPGLAGQSSYEQYF.

V is TRBV13 and J is TRBJ2-1; 8 positions agree with TRBD2. Unmatched junction bases numbered 5, after V lost 1 base and J lost 3 bases. This CDR3 contains 16 residues. CDR1 PRHDT and CDR2 FYEKMQ come from the germline V gene (reference sequence). The CDR3 is CASSLVGREDYNEQFF. CDR3 DNA sequence: TGTGCCAGCAGCTTAGTAGGGCGGGAGGACTACAATGAGCAGTTCTTC.

This clone was picked up one time. The J gene is TRBJ2-1, the V gene TRBV27, with D maybe TRBD2 (5 bases). V dropped 6 bases and J dropped 3 bases, with 18 bases sitting between them. Germline V gene sequence: CDR1 MNHEY, CDR2 SMNVEV (reference sequence). CDR3 length equals 16 residues. CDR3 coding DNA: TGTGCCAGCAGACCCCAGCGGACCTACGTCTACAATGAGCAGTTCTTC. This gives the protein CASRPQRTYVYNEQFF.

V usage is TRBV7-9 and J usage is TRBJ2-7, with D possibly TRBD1 on 5 matching bases. Germline-derived CDR1 and CDR2 are SEHNR and FQNEAQ (reference sequence). V dropped 3 bases and J dropped 0 bases, with 9 bases sitting between them. There are 14 residues in the CDR3. CDR3 DNA: TGTGCCAGCAGCTTTGGAGACAGCTCCTACGAGCAGTACTTC. This codes for CASSFGDSSYEQYF.

This clone appeared a few times. V gene TRBV19 combines with J gene TRBJ1-5; 9 nucleotides match TRBD1. The CDR3 consists of 15 residues. Per germline, CDR1 LNHDA and CDR2 SQIVND (reference sequence). V lost 6 bases and J lost 6; bases outside the gene matches: 9. The CDR3 loop is CASRLWTGETQPQHF. CDR3 coding DNA: TGTGCCAGTAGGCTTTGGACAGGGGAGACTCAGCCCCAGCATTTT.

The CDR3 nucleotides are TGTGCCAGCAGCTTACAGGGTGAGGTAAAACTGTTTTTT. It encodes CASSLQGEVKLFF. V usage is TRBV13 and J usage is TRBJ1-4; TRBD1 is a possible D gene (5 bases). Germline-derived CDR1 and CDR2 are PRHDT and FYEKMQ (reference sequence). The CDR3 totals 13 residues. V lost 2 bases and J lost 10, with 11 bases in between.

CDR3 residues: CATSGGAGGEKLFF. The CDR3 nucleotides read TGTGCCACCAGCGGGGGAGCGGGCGGTGAAAAACTGTTTTTT. V gene TRBV15 combines with J gene TRBJ1-4, with a weak D call TRBD1 (5 bases). Germline V gene lookup returns CDR1 LNHNV and CDR2 YYDKDF (reference sequence). V lost 5 bases, J lost 7 bases, and 14 bases lay in between. This CDR3 is built from 14 residues.

The chain links TRBV5-6 to TRBJ1-1; D ambiguous. The CDR3 runs 15 residues. Germline CDR1 is SGHDT and CDR2 is YYEEEE. The ends were cut back, 4 bases at V and 1 base at J, with 14 bases in the middle. DNA for the CDR3: TGTGCCAGCAGCCCGGCCGTTGCAGAGAACACTGAAGCTTTCTTT. Translating gives CASSPAVAENTEAFF.

The chain couples TRBV28 to TRBJ1-5; TRBD1 matches 7 bases. The V and J ends lost 5 bases and 0 bases, in that order; junction bases with no gene match: 10. The CDR3 is 17 residues long. From germline, CDR1 is MDHEN and CDR2 SYDVKM. The CDR3 here is CASSRGQLANSNQPQHF. The CDR3, as DNA: TGTGCCAGCAGTAGGGGACAGCTAGCTAATAGCAATCAGCCCCAGCATTTT. Drawing the rest from reference TRBV28 and TRBJ1-5, the complete variable domain is DVKVTQSSRYLVKRTGEKVFLECVQDMDHENMFWYRQDPGLGLRLIYFSYDVKMKEKGDIPEGYSVSREKKERFSLILESASTNQTSMYLCASSRGQLANSNQPQHFGDGTRLSIL.

The chain joins TRBV27 to TRBJ2-7, with TRBD2 identical over 9 bases. Germline V gene lookup returns CDR1 MNHEY and CDR2 SMNVEV (reference sequence). V gave up 3 bases and J gave up 3 bases; unmatched junction bases: 3. This CDR3 is 14 amino acids long. Here the CDR3 DNA reads TGTGCCAGCAGTTTTGAAGCGGGAGGCTACGAGCAGTACTTC. It is translated as CASSFEAGGYEQYF.

V gene TRBV11-2 combines with J gene TRBJ2-6; 8 bases fit TRBD1. CDR1 is SGHAT and CDR2 is FQNNGV in the germline V gene. The CDR3 contains 19 residues. The V and J ends lost 3 bases and 0 bases, in that order; junction bases with no gene match: 10. The CDR3 bases are TGTGCCAGCAGCTTCACCTACCGGGACAGGAACTCTGGGGCCAACGTCCTGACTTTC. Translating gives CASSFTYRDRNSGANVLTF.

V gene TRBV25-1 combines with J gene TRBJ2-5, with 10 nucleotides matching TRBD2. The end of the DNA is better explained by TRBJ2-7, so the J call may be wrong. Germline V gene sequence: CDR1 MGHDK, CDR2 SYGVNS. This CDR3 contains 15 residues. The CDR3 DNA reads TGTGCCAGCAGTGAATGGCCTAGCGGGGGCTACGAGCAGTACTTC. Translation: CASSEWPSGGYEQYF.

The chain employs TRBV4-1 and TRBJ2-1; D possibly corresponds to TRBD1 (5 bases). The CDR3 spans 14 residues. Trimming took off 5 bases at V and 9 bases at J, with 17 bases between the two ends. Germline loops: CDR1 MGHRA, CDR2 YSYEKL. The CDR3 here is CASSAIGAIGEQFF. The CDR3 DNA reads TGCGCCAGCAGCGCCATAGGGGCTATTGGTGAGCAGTTCTTC.

J is TRBJ2-1 and V is TRBV27, with 8 nucleotides matching TRBD1. The germline gives CDR1 MNHEY, CDR2 SMNVEV (reference sequence). Losses at the gene ends were 6 bases for V and 6 bases for J; bases not matched to a gene: 7. This CDR3 is built from 14 residues. The CDR3 region has the DNA TGTGCCAGCAGATCCAGGGGGCCCGTCAATGAGCAGTTCTTC. Encoded protein: CASRSRGPVNEQFF.

This clone was observed once. This chain uses TRBV2 with TRBJ2-2; 7 bases fit TRBD2. The CDR3 extends over 17 amino acids. Per germline, CDR1 SNHLY and CDR2 FYNNEI. The ends lost 5 bases at V and 5 bases at J; junction bases unmatched: 14. The CDR3: CASSPIGGRGGTGELFF. The CDR3 DNA reads as TGTGCCAGCAGTCCTATTGGCGGGAGAGGAGGAACCGGGGAGCTGTTTTTT.

The rearrangement uses TRBV11-2 and TRBJ2-2; a possible D gene is TRBD1 (6 bases). V was clipped by 3 bases and J by 3 bases, with 11 bases between them. The CDR3 sequence is 15 residues long. Per germline, CDR1 SGHAT and CDR2 FQNNGV. Written as DNA, the CDR3 is TGTGCCAGCAGCTTTACAGGGTCTGACACCGGGGAGCTGTTTTTT. It specifies CASSFTGSDTGELFF.

This sequence joins TRBV27 and TRBJ1-4; maybe TRBD1 (5 bases). Germline CDR1 reads MNHEY; CDR2 reads SMNVEV (reference sequence). This CDR3 has 11 residues. With 4 bases removed from V and 14 bases from J, the gap between germline ends came to 11 bases. The CDR3 loop is CASSSTGALFF. The CDR3 coding sequence is TGTGCCAGCAGTTCAACCGGGGCCCTGTTTTTT.

The chain has TRBV6-5 and TRBJ2-1, with D perhaps given as TRBD1 or TRBD2 (6 bases each). CDR3 size: 13 residues. The germline V gene has CDR1 MNHEY and CDR2 SVGAGI. Trimming left V 8 bases short and J 7 bases short, with 15 bases between. For the CDR3, the DNA is TGTGCCAGCTCGGGGGCGGAGGGGAATGAGCAGTTCTTC. It is translated as CASSGAEGNEQFF.

Remarks on this clone: The junction differs from germline at one of its ends, possibly a read error. V is TRBV28 and J is TRBJ2-5; D perhaps matches TRBD1 (5 bases). This CDR3 has 12 amino acids. Looked up from germline, CDR1 is MDHEN and CDR2 is SYDVKM. The CDR3 region is CASSLHPGRPHF. In nucleotides, the CDR3 is TGTGCCAGCAGTCTCCACCCAGGGCGCCCCCACTTC.

The rearrangement joins TRBV28 to TRBJ1-3; 9 nucleotides align to TRBD1. The V gene's germline CDR1 is MDHEN and CDR2 SYDVKM. V trimming: 3 bases; J trimming: 4 bases; junction bases outside the gene matches: 7. The CDR3 covers 16 residues. DNA for the CDR3: TGTGCCAGCAGTTTTTTCGGACAGGGGATCGGAAACACCATATATTTT. Encoded protein: CASSFFGQGIGNTIYF.

V is TRBV5-6 and J is TRBJ2-7, with 8 positions matching TRBD2. Germline V gives CDR1 SGHDT, CDR2 YYEEEE. V lost 4 bases and J lost 5; bases outside the gene matches: 14. The CDR3 spans 16 residues. As DNA, the CDR3 is TGTGCCAGCAGCCCATTAGCGGGGAGAGGGGGGAACGAGCAGTACTTC. It specifies CASSPLAGRGGNEQYF.